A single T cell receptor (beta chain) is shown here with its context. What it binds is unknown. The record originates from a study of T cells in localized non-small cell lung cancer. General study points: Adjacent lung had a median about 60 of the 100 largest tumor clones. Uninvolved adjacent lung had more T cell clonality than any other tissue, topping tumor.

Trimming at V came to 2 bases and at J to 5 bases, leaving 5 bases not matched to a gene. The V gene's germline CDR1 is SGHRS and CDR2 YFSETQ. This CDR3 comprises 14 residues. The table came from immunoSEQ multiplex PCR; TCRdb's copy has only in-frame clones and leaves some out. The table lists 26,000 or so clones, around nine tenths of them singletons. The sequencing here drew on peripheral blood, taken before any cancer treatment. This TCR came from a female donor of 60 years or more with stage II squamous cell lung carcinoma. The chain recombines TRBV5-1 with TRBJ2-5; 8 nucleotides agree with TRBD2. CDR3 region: CASSLSGGAETQYF. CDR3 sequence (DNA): TGCGCCAGCAGCTTATCGGGGGGGGCGGAGACCCAGTACTTC.